This T cell receptor beta chain was documented in a study of cytomegalovirus exposure and HLA in healthy donors. Study summary: Around 81% of around 390 genotyped donors fell in the Caucasian-associated ancestry cluster.

The PCR contained 60 Vbeta and 13 Jbeta primers. Sequencing was performed with immunoSEQ multiplex PCR; in TCRdb, only in-frame clones are kept and a portion is missing. Among 280,000 or so clones listed, over 85% were seen once. The length of the CDR3 is 15 residues. Germline loops: CDR1 MNHNY, CDR2 SVGAGI (reference sequence). The junction had 5 bases not matched to a gene; V was cut back by 0 bases and J by 6 bases. The rearrangement uses TRBV6-6 and TRBJ1-2, with 9 bases lining up with TRBD1. This clonotype was obtained from a woman between 18 and 29 years old in good health and CMV-seronegative. Sequencing was carried out using PBMCs. This CDR3 reads CASSYSRTGADGYTF. The CDR3 DNA is TGTGCCAGCAGTTACTCTAGGACAGGGGCGGATGGCTACACCTTC.